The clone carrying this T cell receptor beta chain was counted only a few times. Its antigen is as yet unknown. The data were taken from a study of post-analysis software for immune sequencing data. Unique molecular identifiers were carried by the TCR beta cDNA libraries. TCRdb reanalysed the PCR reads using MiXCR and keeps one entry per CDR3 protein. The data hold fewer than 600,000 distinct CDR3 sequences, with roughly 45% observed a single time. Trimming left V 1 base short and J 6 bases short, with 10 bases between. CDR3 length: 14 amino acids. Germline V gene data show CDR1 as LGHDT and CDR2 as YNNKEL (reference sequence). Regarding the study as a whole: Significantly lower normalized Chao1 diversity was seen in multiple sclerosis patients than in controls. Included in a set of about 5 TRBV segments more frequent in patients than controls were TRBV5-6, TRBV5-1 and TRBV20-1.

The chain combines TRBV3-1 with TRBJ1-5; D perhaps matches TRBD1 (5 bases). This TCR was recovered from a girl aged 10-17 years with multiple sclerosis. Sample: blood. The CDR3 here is CASSQVGLAQPQHF. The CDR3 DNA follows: TGTGCCAGCAGCCAAGTGGGACTCGCTCAGCCCCAGCATTTT.